One and the same sample provided the 10 T cell receptor beta chains below, sequenced in a study of blood T cell repertoires in COVID-19. The assay was immunoSEQ multiplex PCR, and TCRdb's table has in-frame clones only and misses some. The sample holds approximately 210,000 clones, approximately 91% seen once. Sequencing was done on a sample of peripheral blood. These receptors all come from a man in his forties with acute or convalescent COVID-19.

This chain links TRBV27 with TRBJ2-1, with 13 bases that match TRBD2. The CDR3 loop spans 16 amino acids. Unmatched junction bases numbered 11, after V lost 6 bases and J lost 9 bases. Germline V gives CDR1 MNHEY, CDR2 SMNVEV (reference sequence). Here the CDR3 DNA reads TGTGCCAGCAGACCACACGGGACTAGCGGGAAGGCTGAGCAGTTCTTC. This codes for CASRPHGTSGKAEQFF.

This chain uses TRBV12-3 or TRBV12-4 with TRBJ2-1; the D is unclear. V was cut by 6 bases and J by 2 bases, with 8 bases left in between. This CDR3 spans 13 amino acids. This CDR3 reads CASSPGTYNEQFF. The CDR3 coding sequence is TGTGCCAGCAGCCCCGGTACCTACAATGAGCAGTTCTTC.

CDR3 sequence reads: CAIRALNEQFF. The CDR3 DNA reads as TGTGCCATCAGGGCTCTGAATGAGCAGTTCTTC. The V gene is TRBV10-3, the J gene TRBJ2-1; D is undetermined. Germline CDR1 ENHRY, CDR2 SYGVKD. This CDR3 spans 11 amino acids. Trimming took 6 bases from V and 7 from J, leaving 7 bases between them.

The V gene is TRBV19, the J gene TRBJ2-2; 7 nucleotides agree with TRBD1. This CDR3 has 19 amino acids. The ends lost 6 bases at V and 6 bases at J; junction bases unmatched: 22. Germline-derived CDR1 and CDR2 are LNHDA and SQIVND (reference sequence). The chain's CDR3 is CASRIHRGPRWKTAGELFF. DNA for the CDR3: TGTGCCAGTAGGATACACAGGGGACCCCGCTGGAAAACCGCCGGGGAGCTGTTTTTT.

This rearrangement joins TRBV27 to TRBJ2-1; D unresolved. Germline V lookup: CDR1 MNHEY, CDR2 SMNVEV (reference sequence). This CDR3 contains 14 residues. V lost 8 bases and J 4 bases, leaving 15 bases between the germline ends. The CDR3 spells CASALTLGYNEQFF. CDR3 nucleotides: TGTGCCAGCGCCCTGACTCTTGGGTACAATGAGCAGTTCTTC.

The chain uses TRBV5-1 and TRBJ1-1, with D unresolved. V shed 0 bases and J shed 1 base, with 10 bases lying between them. In germline, CDR1 is SGHRS, CDR2 YFSETQ. The CDR3 has 15 residues. The CDR3 is CASSLGVGRNTEAFF. The DNA of the CDR3 is TGCGCCAGCAGCTTGGGGGTGGGGAGGAACACTGAAGCTTTCTTT.

The CDR3 coding sequence is TGTGCCAGCTCACCAGTCCCCACTTCCACCTCTGGAAACACCATATATTTT. Amino acids: CASSPVPTSTSGNTIYF. This chain joins TRBV18 and TRBJ1-3, with D unclear. V was cut by 2 bases and J by 0 bases, with 14 bases left in between. CDR1 is KGHSH and CDR2 is LQKENI in the germline V gene. The CDR3 is 17 residues long.

Concerning this clone: One end of the junction varies from germline; a read error may be responsible. The rearrangement joins TRBV6-6 to TRBJ2-7; D is unresolved. Germline CDR1 reads MNHNY; CDR2 reads SVGAGI (reference sequence). The CDR3 extends over 12 amino acids. CDR3 sequence reads: CASGHLYYKQYF. The DNA of the CDR3 is TGTGCCAGCGGCCACCTTTACTACAAGCAGTACTTC.

This chain connects TRBV25-1 to TRBJ1-5; a weak D match, TRBD1 (5 bases). The germline V gene has CDR1 MGHDK and CDR2 SYGVNS. V lost 1 base to trimming and J lost 3 bases, with 10 bases between them. CDR3 length: 15 amino acids. The chain's CDR3 is CASSESGANNQPQHF. CDR3 DNA: TGTGCCAGCAGTGAATCTGGGGCGAACAATCAGCCCCAGCATTTT.

The chain uses TRBV7-6 and TRBJ1-5; the D is unclear. CDR1 is SGHVS, CDR2 FNYEAQ, per germline. V shed 2 bases and J shed 2 bases, with 10 bases lying between them. The CDR3 runs to 15 residues. The CDR3, as DNA: TGTGCCAGCAGCTTATCCGGGTTTGGCAATCAGCCCCAGCATTTT. Encoded protein: CASSLSGFGNQPQHF. The variable domain in full, completed from reference TRBV7-6 and TRBJ1-5, reads GAGVSQSPRYKVTKRGQDVALRCDPISGHVSLYWYRQALGQGPEFLTYFNYEAQQDKSGLPNDRFSAERPEGSISTLTIQRTEQRDSAMYRCASSLSGFGNQPQHFGDGTRLSIL.